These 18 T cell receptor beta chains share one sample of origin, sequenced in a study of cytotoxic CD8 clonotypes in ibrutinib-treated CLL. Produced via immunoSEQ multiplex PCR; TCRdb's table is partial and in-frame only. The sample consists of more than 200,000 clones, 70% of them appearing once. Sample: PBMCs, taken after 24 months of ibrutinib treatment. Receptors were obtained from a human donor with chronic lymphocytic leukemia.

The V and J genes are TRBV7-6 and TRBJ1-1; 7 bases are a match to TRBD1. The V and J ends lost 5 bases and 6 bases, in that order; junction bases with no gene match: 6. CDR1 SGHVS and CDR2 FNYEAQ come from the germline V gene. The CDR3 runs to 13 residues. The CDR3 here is CASSPQGDAEAFF. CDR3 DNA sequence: TGTGCCAGCAGCCCTCAGGGGGACGCTGAAGCTTTCTTT.

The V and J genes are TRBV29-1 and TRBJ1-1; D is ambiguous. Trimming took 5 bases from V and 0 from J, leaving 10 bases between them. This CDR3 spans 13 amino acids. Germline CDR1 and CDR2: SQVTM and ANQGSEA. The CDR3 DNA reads TGCAGCGTTTATGGCAGAATGAACACTGAAGCTTTCTTT. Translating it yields CSVYGRMNTEAFF.

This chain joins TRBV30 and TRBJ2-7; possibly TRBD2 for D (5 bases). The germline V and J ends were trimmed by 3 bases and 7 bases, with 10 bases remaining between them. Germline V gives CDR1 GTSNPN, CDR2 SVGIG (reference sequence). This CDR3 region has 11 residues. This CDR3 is CAWSRTGEQYF. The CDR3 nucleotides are TGTGCCTGGAGCCGGACGGGGGAGCAGTACTTC.

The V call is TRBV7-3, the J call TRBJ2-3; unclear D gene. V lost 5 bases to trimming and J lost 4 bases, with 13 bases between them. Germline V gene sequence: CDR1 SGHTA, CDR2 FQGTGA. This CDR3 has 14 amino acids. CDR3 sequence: CASSQSRLADTQYF. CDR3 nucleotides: TGTGCCAGCAGCCAATCCCGACTCGCAGATACGCAGTATTTT.

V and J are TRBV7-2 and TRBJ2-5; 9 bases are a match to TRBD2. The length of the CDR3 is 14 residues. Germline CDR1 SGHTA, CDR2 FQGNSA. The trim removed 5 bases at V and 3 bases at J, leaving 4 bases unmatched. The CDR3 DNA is TGTGCCAGCAGCCCCGTAGCGGGAGAAGAGACCCAGTACTTC. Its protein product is CASSPVAGEETQYF.

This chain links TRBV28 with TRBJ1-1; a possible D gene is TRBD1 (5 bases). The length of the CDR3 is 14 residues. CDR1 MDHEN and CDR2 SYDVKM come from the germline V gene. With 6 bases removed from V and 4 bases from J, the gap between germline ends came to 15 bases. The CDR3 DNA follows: TGTGCCAGCAGGGAGGACATTGTAGCCACTGAAGCTTTCTTT. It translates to CASREDIVATEAFF.

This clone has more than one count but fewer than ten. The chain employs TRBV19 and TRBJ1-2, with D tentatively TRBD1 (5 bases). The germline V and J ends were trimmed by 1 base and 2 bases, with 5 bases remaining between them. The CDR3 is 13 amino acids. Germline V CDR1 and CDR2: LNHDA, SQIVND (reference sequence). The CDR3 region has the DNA TGTGCCAGTAGTATAGGGGGGAACTATGGCTACACCTTC. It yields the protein CASSIGGNYGYTF.

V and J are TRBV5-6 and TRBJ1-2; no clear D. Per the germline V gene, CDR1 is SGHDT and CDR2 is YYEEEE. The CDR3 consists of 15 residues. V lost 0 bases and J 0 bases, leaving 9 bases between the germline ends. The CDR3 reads CASSLASESNYGYTF. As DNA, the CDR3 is TGTGCCAGCAGCTTGGCCTCAGAGTCTAACTATGGCTACACCTTC. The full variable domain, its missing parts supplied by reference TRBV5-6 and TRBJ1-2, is DAGVTQSPTHLIKTRGQQVTLRCSPKSGHDTVSWYQQALGQGPQFIFQYYEEEERQRGNFPDRFSGHQFPNYSSELNVNALLLGDSALYLCASSLASESNYGYTFGSGTRLTVV.

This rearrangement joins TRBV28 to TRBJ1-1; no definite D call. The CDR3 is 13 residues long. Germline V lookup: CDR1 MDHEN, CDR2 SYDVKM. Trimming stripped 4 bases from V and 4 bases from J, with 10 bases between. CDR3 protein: CASSSDGFTEAFF. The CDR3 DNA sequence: TGTGCCAGCAGTTCTGACGGGTTCACTGAAGCTTTCTTT. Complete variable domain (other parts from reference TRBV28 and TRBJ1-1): DVKVTQSSRYLVKRTGEKVFLECVQDMDHENMFWYRQDPGLGLRLIYFSYDVKMKEKGDIPEGYSVSREKKERFSLILESASTNQTSMYLCASSSDGFTEAFFGQGTRLTVV.

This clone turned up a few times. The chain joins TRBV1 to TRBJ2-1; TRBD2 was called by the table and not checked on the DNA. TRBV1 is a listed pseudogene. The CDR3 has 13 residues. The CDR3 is CTKRRTEGNEQFF. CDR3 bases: TGCACCAAGCGGCGGACCGAAGGCAATGAGCAGTTCTTC.

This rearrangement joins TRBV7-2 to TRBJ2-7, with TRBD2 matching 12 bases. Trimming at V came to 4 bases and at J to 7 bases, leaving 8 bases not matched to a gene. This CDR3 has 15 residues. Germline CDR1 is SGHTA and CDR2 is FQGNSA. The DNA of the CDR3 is TGTGCCAGCAGCTCGCAGGGACTAGCGGGTGAAGAGCAGTACTTC. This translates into CASSSQGLAGEEQYF.

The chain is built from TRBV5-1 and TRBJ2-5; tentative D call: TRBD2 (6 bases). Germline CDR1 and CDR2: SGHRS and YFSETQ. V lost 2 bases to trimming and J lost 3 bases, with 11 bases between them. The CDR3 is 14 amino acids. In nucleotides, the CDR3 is TGCGCCAGCAGCTTTCATTCGGGAGAAGAGACCCAGTACTTC. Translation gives CASSFHSGEETQYF. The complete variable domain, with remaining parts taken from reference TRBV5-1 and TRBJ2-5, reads KAGVTQTPRYLIKTRGQQVTLSCSPISGHRSVSWYQQTPGQGLQFLFEYFSETQRNKGNFPGRFSGRQFSNSRSEMNVSTLELGDSALYLCASSFHSGEETQYFGPGTRLLVL.

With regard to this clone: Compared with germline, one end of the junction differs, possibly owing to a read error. CDR3 region: CASSQQEDRTGLERYF. As DNA, the CDR3 is TGTGCCAGCAGCCAACAAGAAGACCGCACGGGACTAGAGCGGTACTTC. The chain employs TRBV7-2 and TRBJ2-7; 8 bases are shared with TRBD2. The CDR3 is 16 residues long. Germline V gene sequence: CDR1 SGHTA, CDR2 FQGNSA. Filled out from reference TRBV7-2 and TRBJ2-7, the complete variable domain reads GAGVSQSPSNKVTEKGKDVELRCDPISGHTALYWYRQSLGQGLEFLIYFQGNSAPDKSGLPSDRFSAERTGGSVSTLTIQRTQQEDSAVYLCASSQQEDRTGLERYFGPGTRLTVT.

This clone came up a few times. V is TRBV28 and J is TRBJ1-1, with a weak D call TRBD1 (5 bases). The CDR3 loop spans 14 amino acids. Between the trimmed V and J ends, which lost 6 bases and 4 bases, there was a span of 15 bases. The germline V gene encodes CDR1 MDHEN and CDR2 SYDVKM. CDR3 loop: CASSRGRVGTEAFF. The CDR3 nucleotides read TGTGCCAGCAGCCGAGGCAGGGTCGGCACTGAAGCTTTCTTT.

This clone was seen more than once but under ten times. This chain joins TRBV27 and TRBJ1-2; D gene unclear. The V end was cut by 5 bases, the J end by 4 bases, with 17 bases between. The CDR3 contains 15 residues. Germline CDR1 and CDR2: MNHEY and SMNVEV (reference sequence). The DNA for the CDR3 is TGTGCCAGCAGTCCCCCCTCGGTGCCTATCTATGGCTACACCTTC. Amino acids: CASSPPSVPIYGYTF.

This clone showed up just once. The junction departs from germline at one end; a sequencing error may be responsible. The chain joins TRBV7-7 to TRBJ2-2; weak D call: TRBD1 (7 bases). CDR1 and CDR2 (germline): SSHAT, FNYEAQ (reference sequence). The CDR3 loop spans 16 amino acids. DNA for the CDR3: TGTGCTAGCAGCCACCGACAGGGAGGCGACACCGGGGAGCTGTTTTTT. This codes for CASSHRQGGDTGELFF. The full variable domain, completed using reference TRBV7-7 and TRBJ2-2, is GAGVSQSPRYKVTKRGQDVTLRCDPISSHATLYWYQQALGQGPEFLTYFNYEAQPDKSGLPSDRFSAERPEGSISTLTIQRTEQRDSAMYRCASSHRQGGDTGELFFGEGSRLTVL.

The CDR3 reads CASSLGGRGTDTQYF. CDR3 sequence (DNA): TGTGCCAGCAGTTTAGGGGGGAGGGGCACAGATACGCAGTATTTT. The V and J genes are TRBV28 and TRBJ2-3, with 7 bases matching TRBD2. The CDR3 is 15 residues long. J lost 1 base, V lost 2 bases, and 3 bases had no gene match. Germline values: CDR1 MDHEN, CDR2 SYDVKM.

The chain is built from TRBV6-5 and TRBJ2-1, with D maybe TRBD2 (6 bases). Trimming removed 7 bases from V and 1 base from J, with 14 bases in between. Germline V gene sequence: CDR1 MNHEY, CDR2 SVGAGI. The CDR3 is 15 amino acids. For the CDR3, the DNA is TGTGCCAGCAAGCCGGACTACCGATCCTACAATGAGCAGTTCTTC. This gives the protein CASKPDYRSYNEQFF.